This T cell receptor (beta chain) stems from a study of T-cell reconstitution after alpha-beta-depleted transplantation in children (dated by TCRdb to about 2016). Study-wide context: T-cell immune reconstitution after TCRalphabeta/CD19-depleted allogeneic hematopoietic cell transplantation in children was quantitatively tracked in the study by means of TCR repertoire profiling. What the work shows at the level of the full study, not this receptor alone: Hyperexpanded clone frequencies declined over subsequent months; after one year, T-cell counts and TCRbeta diversity were mostly attributed to newly produced T cells. In some patients, the high TCRbeta diversity seen at day 60 was put down to recipient T cells and intrathymic progenitors that had survived conditioning. The apparently early alphabetaT-cell count recovery about two months after transplant was reportedly dependent on only several hundred rapidly expanded clones derived from non-depleted graft cells.

This clonotype has a handful of counts. Its antigen is not yet known. The record has no base qualities; no much larger clone is one base away. Libraries were prepared through PCR. The run used an Illumina HiSeq 2500. TCR libraries were prepared with molecular barcoding, using unique molecular identifiers to normalize TCRbeta repertoire quantification. Through fastp at Q25 and MiXCR, TCRdb rebuilt clones from the public reads, retaining in-frame beta chains. CDR3 protein sequences are deduplicated, and each keeps its most common genes and DNA. In this sample the table shows about 1,000,000 distinct CDR3 sequences, around 30% of which occur a single time. Under 30% of the sample belongs to the ten largest clones. Between the V and J ends, shortened by 1 base and 1 base respectively, the junction contains 13 bases. From the germline V gene, CDR1 is SGHVS and CDR2 is FQNEAQ. The CDR3 sequence holds 17 residues, the cysteine and phenylalanine included. Just CDR3 DNA is preserved here, 51 bases in frame from base 1.

Reading the label with the study, this specimen's treatment or condition is: allogeneic hematopoietic cell transplantation with graft depleted of TCRalphabeta T cells and CD19 B cells. TCRalphabeta/CD19-depleted allogeneic hematopoietic cell grafts were given to the transplant recipients, all of whom were children. The receptor was derived from a boy younger than two who had a stem cell transplant for SCID, so the T cells may come from the graft donor. The starting material was PBMCs, mostly from graft donor cells, obtained 360 days after TCRalphabeta/CD19-depleted stem cell transplant. Recombination linked TRBV7-8 to TRBJ2-2; no D segment can be confidently identified. This receptor carries the CDR3 CASSLDTALLNTGELFF. The DNA sequence reads TGTGCCAGCAGCTTAGACACAGCCCTCCTGAACACCGGGGAGCTGTTTTTT.